This T cell receptor (beta chain) was identified during a study of shared T cell receptors in the human thymus. Data came from immunoSEQ multiplex PCR; TCRdb stores just in-frame clones and leaves some out. The table includes 630,000 or so clones, 80% to 90% detected once. This CDR3 spans 15 amino acids. Looked up from germline, CDR1 is SGHDT and CDR2 is YYEEEE. With 2 bases clipped from V and 5 bases from J, the junction kept 8 bases outside the gene matches. These same records also appear under a second study, on human thymus T cells. That work contributes: Resections from corrective heart surgery provided thymus tissue. Thymic and blood repertoires appeared to display a bias in their usage of V and J genes.

The source of this sequence is a boy younger than two with a congenital heart defect. V usage is TRBV5-6 and J usage is TRBJ2-3; 7 bases fit TRBD2. The sequenced sample was thymocytes. DNA of the CDR3: TGTGCCAGCAGCTTAGGACTAGTGGGGGGAGATACGCAGTATTTT. Its translation: CASSLGLVGGDTQYF.